This paragraph covers one T cell receptor (beta chain) sequence. The data stem from a study of identical twins. TCRdb passed the 5' RACE reads through MiXCR, listing each CDR3 protein once. The sample yields hundreds of thousands of distinct CDR3 sequences, about 20% seen once. With V trimmed by 6 bases and J by 3 bases, 6 bases remained unmatched. CDR1 is DFQATT and CDR2 is SNEGSKA in the germline V gene (reference sequence). The CDR3 is 13 residues long. These data were also reused for a study on T cells expressing NK-cell markers.

The sequence derives from a woman aged 18-35 years in good health. Material: PBMCs. The chain has TRBV20-1 and TRBJ2-7; 9 bases are a match to TRBD2. CDR3 bases: TGCAGTGCCCCGGGACTAGCTGACTACGAGCAGTACTTC. Its protein is CSAPGLADYEQYF.